These 18 T cell receptor beta chains were all obtained from the same sample, sequenced in a study of T-cell memory formation after mild COVID-19. MiXCR was run by TCRdb on the 5' RACE reads, yielding one entry per CDR3 protein. The sample carries approximately 250,000 distinct CDR3 sequences, roughly 17% recorded once. The sequenced sample consisted of PBMCs or a T cell subset sorted from them (not recorded which). The receptors originated from a man aged 18 to 35 who had mild COVID-19 (a few samples of this study predate the infection). Cell type and time point are not known.

This clonotype was seen a handful of times. The chain recombines TRBV5-6 with TRBJ1-2; 7 bases are shared with TRBD1. The V segment lost 2 bases and the J segment 5 bases; nucleotides outside the gene matches: 6. Germline CDR1 is SGHDT and CDR2 is YYEEEE. The CDR3 covers 14 residues. CDR3 DNA: TGTGCCAGCAGCTTCGCAGACAGGGTGTATGGCTACACCTTC. It yields the protein CASSFADRVYGYTF.

This clonotype was seen a few times. The CDR3 spells CASSFRDTPTGELFF. CDR3 nucleotides: TGTGCCAGCAGCTTTCGGGACACCCCCACCGGGGAGCTGTTTTTT. The V and J genes are TRBV11-2 and TRBJ2-2, with D possibly matching TRBD1 (6 bases). V was pared by 3 bases and J by 4 bases, with 12 bases between. Germline V CDR1 and CDR2: SGHAT, FQNNGV. CDR3 length: 15 amino acids.

The genes are TRBV5-6 and TRBJ2-7, with D unresolved. Germline CDR1 reads SGHDT; CDR2 reads YYEEEE. This CDR3 contains 11 residues. With 4 bases removed from V and 4 bases from J, the gap between germline ends came to 6 bases. CDR3 region: CASSTNYEQYF. In nucleotides, the CDR3 is TGTGCCAGCAGCACCAATTACGAGCAGTACTTC.

This clonotype was recorded a few times. The chain carries TRBV19 and TRBJ2-3; D gene unclear. The V and J ends lost 7 bases and 2 bases respectively, with 13 bases between them. Germline V gene data show CDR1 as LNHDA and CDR2 as SQIVND (reference sequence). The CDR3 length is 14 residues. The CDR3 coding sequence is TGTGCCAGTACCAAGGCCATCGACACAGATACGCAGTATTTT. Amino acids: CASTKAIDTDTQYF.

This clonotype was counted between two and nine times. V gene TRBV4-1 combines with J gene TRBJ2-1; D gene unclear. The CDR3 runs 15 residues. Germline CDR1 is MGHRA and CDR2 is YSYEKL. Trimming left V 1 base short and J 0 bases short, with 7 bases between. CDR3: CASSQAGSSYNEQFF. Here the CDR3 DNA reads TGCGCCAGCAGCCAAGCTGGAAGCTCCTACAATGAGCAGTTCTTC.

Worth noting for this clonotype: Possible read error: a much larger clone is one base away. The genes are TRBV5-1 and TRBJ2-5, with 7 bases matching TRBD1. Germline CDR1 SGHRS, CDR2 YFSETQ. V lost 3 bases and J lost 1; bases outside the gene matches: 3. This CDR3 spans 14 amino acids. The DNA of the CDR3 is TGCGCCAGCAGCTCACAGGGGTCCCAAGAGACCCAGTACTTC. Its translation is CASSSQGSQETQYF.

The table lists this clonotype with a few counts. The J gene is TRBJ2-6, the V gene TRBV12-3 or TRBV12-4; no clear D gene. The V gene lost 5 bases and the J gene lost 0 bases, with 14 bases spanning the gap. The CDR3 loop spans 17 amino acids. CDR3 nucleotides: TGTGCCAGCAGTACTTATTCCTCTGGCTCTGGGGCCAACGTCCTGACTTTC. This encodes CASSTYSSGSGANVLTF.

The chain carries TRBV29-1 and TRBJ1-1; 8 bases agree with TRBD1. The germline gives CDR1 SQVTM, CDR2 ANQGSEA. This CDR3 has 14 residues. The junction had 12 bases not matched to a gene; V was cut back by 7 bases and J by 5 bases. CDR3 region: CSARGPPLGTEAFF. CDR3 in DNA: TGCAGCGCCAGGGGGCCCCCACTGGGAACTGAAGCTTTCTTT.

This clonotype was found a few times. This chain links TRBV11-3 with TRBJ2-1; D is ambiguous. This CDR3 contains 13 residues. Germline values: CDR1 SGHNT, CDR2 YENEEA. Trimming left V 4 bases short and J 7 bases short, with 11 bases between. The CDR3 nucleotides read TGTGCCAGCAGCTCCCTAAGGGCGAATGAGCAGTTCTTC. Translation gives CASSSLRANEQFF.

This clonotype was seen more than once but under ten times. The V and J genes are TRBV20-1 and TRBJ1-2; D is undetermined. The CDR3 consists of 10 residues. The germline CDR1 and CDR2 sequences are DFQATT and SNEGSKA (reference sequence). V lost 6 bases and J lost 4, with 6 bases in between. This CDR3 reads CSARIYGYTF. The CDR3 nucleotides are TGCAGTGCCCGTATCTATGGCTACACCTTC.

This clonotype was recorded at least ten times. This chain links TRBV5-1 with TRBJ2-6, with unresolved D. V gave up 2 bases and J gave up 0 bases, with 6 bases separating them. Germline V CDR1 and CDR2: SGHRS, YFSETQ. This CDR3 has 15 residues. The CDR3 DNA reads TGCGCCAGCAGCTTTGGAATCTCTGGGGCCAACGTCCTGACTTTC. It is translated as CASSFGISGANVLTF.

The genes are TRBV20-1 and TRBJ2-1; tentatively, D is TRBD2 (7 bases). Germline V gene data show CDR1 as DFQATT and CDR2 as SNEGSKA (reference sequence). The CDR3 extends over 13 amino acids. V lost 7 bases to trimming and J lost 0 bases, with 10 bases between them. The CDR3 protein is CSVRGGSYNEQFF. CDR3 coding DNA: TGCAGTGTGAGGGGGGGCTCCTACAATGAGCAGTTCTTC.

V and J are TRBV2 and TRBJ2-3; no firm D call. The CDR3 consists of 15 residues. V lost 3 bases and J lost 0, with 10 bases in between. CDR1 is SNHLY and CDR2 is FYNNEI in the germline V gene. CDR3 amino acids: CASSEELSSTDTQYF. For the CDR3, the DNA is TGTGCCAGCAGTGAGGAACTCTCTAGCACAGATACGCAGTATTTT.

This clonotype was observed a few times. V gene TRBV18 combines with J gene TRBJ2-7; D call uncertain. Germline assignment: CDR1 KGHSH and CDR2 LQKENI. V was clipped by 1 base and J by 2 bases, with 6 bases between them. There are 13 residues in the CDR3. This chain's CDR3 is CASSPQSTYEQYF. The CDR3 DNA is TGTGCCAGCTCACCACAGAGTACCTACGAGCAGTACTTC. The full variable domain, with the rest looked up from reference TRBV18 and TRBJ2-7, is NAGVMQNPRHLVRRRGQEARLRCSPMKGHSHVYWYRQLPEEGLKFMVYLQKENIIDESGMPKERFSAEFPKEGPSILRIQQVVRGDSAAYFCASSPQSTYEQYFGPGTRLTVT.

The chain carries TRBV6-1 and TRBJ1-4, with D maybe TRBD1 (6 bases). There are 14 residues in the CDR3. Trimming cost V 8 bases and J 5 bases, with 15 bases left between them. The germline V gene encodes CDR1 MNHNS and CDR2 SASEGT. This CDR3 reads CASRRDMVNEKLFF. The DNA of the CDR3 is TGTGCCAGCCGCCGGGACATGGTAAATGAAAAACTGTTTTTT.

The chain joins TRBV7-8 to TRBJ1-4, with D maybe TRBD1 (6 bases). Trimming cost V 5 bases and J 7 bases, with 17 bases left between them. Germline V gene lookup returns CDR1 SGHVS and CDR2 FQNEAQ. This CDR3 is built from 15 residues. The CDR3, as DNA: TGTGCCAGCAGCCAAGTAGGAGGGGGTAGTGAAAAACTGTTTTTT. It codes for CASSQVGGGSEKLFF.

The chain recombines TRBV6-5 with TRBJ1-2; 9 nucleotides line up with TRBD1. The CDR3 is 19 residues long. V lost 4 bases to trimming and J lost 4 bases; unmatched junction nucleotides: 19. Germline CDR1 reads MNHEY; CDR2 reads SVGAGI. For the CDR3, the DNA is TGTGCCAGCAGTTTACAATGGGACAGGGCCTCCTATCGGGGCTATGGCTACACCTTC. Translating gives CASSLQWDRASYRGYGYTF.

V and J are TRBV7-9 and TRBJ2-5; 10 nucleotides line up with TRBD2. Germline assignment: CDR1 SEHNR and CDR2 FQNEAQ (reference sequence). The junction had 5 bases not matched to a gene; V was cut back by 3 bases and J by 1 base. This CDR3 comprises 16 residues. CDR3: CASSFSLAGIQETQYF. The DNA of the CDR3 is TGTGCCAGCAGCTTCTCACTAGCGGGGATCCAAGAGACCCAGTACTTC.